This is a list of T cell receptor beta chains from one sample in a study of blood T cells in healthy people across ages. TCRdb reanalysed the 5' RACE reads using MiXCR and keeps one entry per CDR3 protein. This sample has around 870,000 distinct CDR3 sequences, with 29% found just once. The sequenced material came from blood. These receptors were obtained from a woman older than 75 in good health. The CDR3 runs from the conserved cysteine through the conserved F or W. The order of the fields is V gene, clone size, J gene, D gene, CDR3 DNA, CDR3 protein. D genes are given only for firm matches. Size is omitted from some rows. Given values are once, few, many or a class for expanded clones.

v_call: TRBV5-1
clone_size: many
j_call: TRBJ1-1
d_call: .
cdr3_nt: TGCGCCAGCAGCGTGGAGACAAGGAACACTGAAGCTTTCTTT
cdr3_aa: CASSVETRNTEAFF

v_call: TRBV10-3
clone_size: many
j_call: TRBJ2-4
d_call: .
cdr3_nt: TGTGCCATCAGTGAGCGAGTGGGCCCTATGGCCAAAAACATTCAGTACTTC
cdr3_aa: CAISERVGPMAKNIQYF

v_call: TRBV5-1
clone_size: .
j_call: TRBJ1-1
d_call: .
cdr3_nt: TGCGCCAGCAGCTTGACACAGATTAACACTGAAGCTTTCTTT
cdr3_aa: CASSLTQINTEAFF

v_call: TRBV28
clone_size: many
j_call: TRBJ2-4
d_call: TRBD2
cdr3_nt: TGTGCCAGCAGTTTACCCGGTAGCGGGGGGCCGAAAAACATTCAGTACTTC
cdr3_aa: CASSLPGSGGPKNIQYF

v_call: TRBV6-2/TRBV6-3
clone_size: many
j_call: TRBJ2-7
d_call: TRBD1
cdr3_nt: TGTGCCAGCAGTTCGGACAGGGTCCGCGAGCAGTACTTC
cdr3_aa: CASSSDRVREQYF

v_call: TRBV7-9
clone_size: many
j_call: TRBJ2-3
d_call: TRBD2
cdr3_nt: TGTGCCAGCAGCCTCTGGACTAGCGGGGAGGGCACAGATACGCAGTATTTT
cdr3_aa: CASSLWTSGEGTDTQYF

v_call: TRBV18
clone_size: .
j_call: TRBJ2-2
d_call: .
cdr3_nt: TGTGCCAGTAAAGGACAGAACACCGGGGAGCGGTTTTTT
cdr3_aa: CASKGQNTGERFF

v_call: TRBV20-1
clone_size: few
j_call: TRBJ1-4
d_call: .
cdr3_nt: TGCAGGGCCAGGGAATTGGAAAAACGGTTTTTT
cdr3_aa: CRARELEKRFF

v_call: TRBV29-1
clone_size: once
j_call: TRBJ2-4
d_call: TRBD1
cdr3_nt: TGCAGTTTTACCGAGGGGGCCGGCAAAAACATTCAGTGCTTC
cdr3_aa: CSFTEGAGKNIQCF

v_call: TRBV7-2
clone_size: many
j_call: TRBJ2-1
d_call: TRBD2
cdr3_nt: TGTGCCAGCAGCTCCCGGGGAGCGGGGGCCATCTCCTACAATGAGCAGTTCTTC
cdr3_aa: CASSSRGAGAISYNEQFF

v_call: TRBV12-3/TRBV12-4
clone_size: .
j_call: TRBJ2-5
d_call: TRBD1
cdr3_nt: TGTGCCAGCGGGACAGGGTTCCAAGAGACCCAGTACTTC
cdr3_aa: CASGTGFQETQYF

v_call: TRBV29-1
clone_size: few
j_call: TRBJ1-2
d_call: .
cdr3_nt: TGCAGCGTTAAACCCTCGGGGGGGACTGGTGGCTACACCTTC
cdr3_aa: CSVKPSGGTGGYTF

v_call: TRBV5-6
clone_size: .
j_call: TRBJ2-6
d_call: .
cdr3_nt: TGTGCCAGCAGCTTGTCGGTCTCTGGGGCCAACGTCCTGACTTTC
cdr3_aa: CASSLSVSGANVLTF

v_call: TRBV15
clone_size: .
j_call: TRBJ2-3
d_call: .
cdr3_nt: TGTGCCACCAGCAGAGGGGAGGTAGGACGGCTAGTAATCACAGATACGCAGTATTTT
cdr3_aa: CATSRGEVGRLVITDTQYF

v_call: TRBV15
clone_size: many
j_call: TRBJ2-1
d_call: TRBD1
cdr3_nt: TGTGCCACCAGCAGAGAAGGGGCAGGGGGTCGGAATGAGCAGTTCTTC
cdr3_aa: CATSREGAGGRNEQFF

v_call: TRBV5-1
clone_size: few
j_call: TRBJ2-5
d_call: TRBD1
cdr3_nt: TGCGCCAGCAGCTTGGAGACAGGGATTAGTGAGACCCAGTACTTC
cdr3_aa: CASSLETGISETQYF

v_call: TRBV7-2
clone_size: many
j_call: TRBJ1-2
d_call: TRBD1
cdr3_nt: TGTGCCAGCAGCTTAGCCTACAGGGGATGGGACTATGGCTACACCTTC
cdr3_aa: CASSLAYRGWDYGYTF

v_call: TRBV7-9
clone_size: .
j_call: TRBJ2-7
d_call: .
cdr3_nt: TGTGCCAGCAGCCCCGCTAGCGACAGCTCCTACGAGCAGTACTTC
cdr3_aa: CASSPASDSSYEQYF

v_call: TRBV5-1
clone_size: many
j_call: TRBJ1-2
d_call: .
cdr3_nt: TGCGCCAGCAGCACTGGACAGAGCTATGGCTACACCTTC
cdr3_aa: CASSTGQSYGYTF

v_call: TRBV12-3/TRBV12-4
clone_size: many
j_call: TRBJ2-1
d_call: .
cdr3_nt: TGTGCCAGCAGCTCCAGGGATTACAATGAGCAGTTCTTC
cdr3_aa: CASSSRDYNEQFF

v_call: TRBV7-2
clone_size: many
j_call: TRBJ2-5
d_call: .
cdr3_nt: TGTGCCAGCAGCTTAGACGTCCACGTGGAGACCCAGTACTTC
cdr3_aa: CASSLDVHVETQYF

v_call: TRBV4-3
clone_size: many
j_call: TRBJ2-3
d_call: .
cdr3_nt: TGCGCCAGCAGCCAAGCACGCCTCCAAGATACGCAGTATTTT
cdr3_aa: CASSQARLQDTQYF

v_call: TRBV11-2
clone_size: many
j_call: TRBJ2-3
d_call: TRBD2
cdr3_nt: TGTGCCAGCAGCTCCGGGGGGGTAGGCACAAATACGCAGTATTTT
cdr3_aa: CASSSGGVGTNTQYF

v_call: TRBV5-5
clone_size: few
j_call: TRBJ2-3
d_call: TRBD2
cdr3_nt: TGTGCCAGCACCGCGGGGGGCTCTAGCACAGATACGCAGTATTTT
cdr3_aa: CASTAGGSSTDTQYF

v_call: TRBV5-1
clone_size: .
j_call: TRBJ2-7
d_call: .
cdr3_nt: TGCGCCAGCAGCTTAGGAAGGGGGGACCGGCAGTACTTC
cdr3_aa: CASSLGRGDRQYF

v_call: TRBV7-2
clone_size: .
j_call: TRBJ1-1
d_call: .
cdr3_nt: TGTGCCAGCAGCTTAGTTGGGGGCCCCCAAACTGAAGCTTTCTTT
cdr3_aa: CASSLVGGPQTEAFF

v_call: TRBV4-2
clone_size: few
j_call: TRBJ2-3
d_call: .
cdr3_nt: TGTGCCAGCAGCCAAGGGACTGGTAGCACAGATACGCAGTATTTT
cdr3_aa: CASSQGTGSTDTQYF

v_call: TRBV27
clone_size: .
j_call: TRBJ2-2
d_call: .
cdr3_nt: TGTGCCAGCAGCCTCATTGGGTTTCCCCCGAACACCGGGGAGCTGTTTTTT
cdr3_aa: CASSLIGFPPNTGELFF

v_call: TRBV5-6
clone_size: many
j_call: TRBJ2-1
d_call: TRBD1
cdr3_nt: TGTGCCAGCAGCTTGAGACAGGGGTCGGGGGTAAAGCAGTTCTTC
cdr3_aa: CASSLRQGSGVKQFF